One sample yielded the 25 T cell receptor beta chains listed below, sequenced in a study of CD8+ T cells in alopecia areata. Once RNA had been extracted, it was reverse transcribed into cDNA to act as the sequencing template. Using immunoSEQ multiplex PCR, the repertoire was profiled, and TCRdb retains in-frame clones only, with some absent. The data show over 95,000 clones, approximately 51% seen once. Specified treatment: oral pan-JAK inhibitor, 5-10 mg twice daily. Material: CD4+ T cells sorted from blood, obtained at week 24, from a patient treated with tofacitinib. The receptors here all came from a human donor with alopecia areata.

This rearrangement joins TRBV18 to TRBJ1-1; D unclear. The CDR3 is made up of 12 amino acids. CDR1 KGHSH and CDR2 LQKENI come from the germline V gene. V was clipped by 0 bases and J by 12 bases, with 11 bases between them. CDR3 amino acids: CASSPPMGATFF. CDR3 in DNA: TGTGCCAGCTCACCACCGATGGGCGCGACTTTCTTT.

The chain carries TRBV29-1 and TRBJ1-5; 8 positions agree with TRBD1. The germline CDR1 and CDR2 sequences are SQVTM and ANQGSEA. V lost 3 bases to trimming and J lost 4 bases; unmatched junction nucleotides: 2. The CDR3 consists of 13 residues. DNA for the CDR3: TGCAGCGTTGAGGGACAGGATAATCAGCCCCAGCATTTT. This sequence encodes CSVEGQDNQPQHF. The whole variable domain, remainder taken from reference TRBV29-1 and TRBJ1-5, is SAVISQKPSRDICQRGTSLTIQCQVDSQVTMMFWYRQQPGQSLTLIATANQGSEATYESGFVIDKFPISRPNLTFSTLTVSNMSPEDSSIYLCSVEGQDNQPQHFGDGTRLSIL.

The chain recombines TRBV5-1 with TRBJ2-1, with TRBD2 matching over 8 bases. CDR3 length: 17 amino acids. Germline V gene data show CDR1 as SGHRS and CDR2 as YFSETQ. J was trimmed by 2 bases and V by 0 bases; bases with no gene match: 7. CDR3: CASSLGRLALPYNEQFF. For the CDR3, the DNA is TGCGCCAGCAGCTTGGGCAGACTAGCGCTCCCCTACAATGAGCAGTTCTTC.

The genes are TRBV19 and TRBJ1-5; 9 bases are shared with TRBD1. Germline lookup yields CDR1 LNHDA and CDR2 SQIVND (reference sequence). With 6 bases clipped from V and 6 bases from J, the junction kept 3 bases outside the gene matches. The CDR3 runs to 13 residues. The CDR3 DNA reads as TGTGCCAGTAGGGGACAGGGATTTCAGCCCCAGCATTTT. It codes for CASRGQGFQPQHF.

The V and J genes are TRBV10-3 and TRBJ2-3, with 8 bases lining up with TRBD2. V shed 9 bases, J shed 6 bases, and the junction held 8 bases outside the gene matches. The germline V gene has CDR1 ENHRY and CDR2 SYGVKD. There are 13 residues in the CDR3. The CDR3 is CAIRGTSTDTQYF. The CDR3 nucleotides read TGTGCCATTCGCGGGACTAGTACGGATACGCAGTATTTT.

This clone has more than one count but fewer than ten. The V gene is TRBV29-1, the J gene TRBJ1-2; TRBD1 agrees at 7 bases. Trimming took 6 bases from V and 5 from J; bases not matched to a gene: 3. Per the germline V gene, CDR1 is SQVTM and CDR2 is ANQGSEA. The CDR3 is 11 amino acids. Here the CDR3 reads CSVTTGYGYTF. DNA of the CDR3: TGCAGCGTGACGACAGGGTATGGCTACACCTTC.

This clone has just a few counts. The chain couples TRBV7-9 to TRBJ1-4, with unresolved D. CDR3 size: 11 residues. The germline CDR1 and CDR2 sequences are SEHNR and FQNEAQ (reference sequence). Trimming cost V 5 bases and J 5 bases, with 3 bases left between them. Here the CDR3 DNA reads TGTGCCAGCAGCACGAATGAAAAACTGTTTTTT. Amino acid sequence: CASSTNEKLFF.

This clone was detected once. The rearrangement joins TRBV5-1 to TRBJ2-2; no clear D. V shed 1 base and J shed 7 bases, with 8 bases lying between them. The CDR3 length is 13 residues. The V gene's germline CDR1 is SGHRS and CDR2 YFSETQ. The CDR3 here is CASSLRQGGELFF. The CDR3 coding sequence is TGCGCCAGCAGCTTGCGACAAGGCGGGGAGCTGTTTTTT.

CDR3 loop: CAWSVNRGLKYF. The CDR3 region has the DNA TGTGCCTGGAGTGTGAACAGGGGGCTGAAGTACTTC. V gene TRBV30 combines with J gene TRBJ2-7, with TRBD1 matching over 9 bases. The CDR3 contains 12 residues. V shed 0 bases, J shed 11 bases, and the junction held 5 bases outside the gene matches. Germline V gives CDR1 GTSNPN, CDR2 SVGIG (reference sequence). The full variable domain, with the rest looked up from reference TRBV30 and TRBJ2-7, is SQTIHQWPATLVQPVGSPLSLECTVEGTSNPNLYWYRQAAGRGLQLLFYSVGIGQISSEVPQNLSASRPQDRQFILSSKKLLLSDSGFYLCAWSVNRGLKYFGPGTRLTVT.

This chain joins TRBV5-6 and TRBJ1-5; possibly TRBD1 for D (5 bases). The V end was cut by 4 bases, the J end by 4 bases, with 15 bases between. The CDR3 runs to 15 residues. CDR1 SGHDT and CDR2 YYEEEE come from the germline V gene. CDR3 sequence: CASSAAGTGNQPQHF. CDR3 nucleotide sequence: TGTGCCAGCAGCGCCGCCGGGACCGGGAATCAGCCCCAGCATTTT.

J is TRBJ2-2 and V is TRBV10-2; 8 bases agree with TRBD1. V gave up 4 bases and J gave up 7 bases; unmatched junction bases: 5. CDR1 is WSHSY and CDR2 is SAAADI in the germline V gene. The CDR3 spans 14 residues. CDR3 region: CASSGTGYSGELFF. CDR3 coding DNA: TGCGCCAGCAGTGGGACAGGGTACAGCGGGGAGCTGTTTTTT.

As for this clone: Germline and junction disagree at one end, which may indicate a read error. This chain joins TRBV11-2 and TRBJ2-1; D is possibly TRBD1 or TRBD2 (7 bases each). The CDR3 is 16 residues long. The V gene's germline CDR1 is SGHAT and CDR2 FQNNGV. CDR3 nucleotides: TGCGCCAGCAGCCGGGGGGACAGCGTCTCCTACAATGAGCAGTTCTTC. Its translation: CASSRGDSVSYNEQFF.

The rearrangement joins TRBV5-1 to TRBJ1-2; no clear D. Germline lookup yields CDR1 SGHRS and CDR2 YFSETQ. Trimming took 2 bases from V and 4 from J, leaving 9 bases between them. This CDR3 contains 13 residues. CDR3: CASSLSGSYGYTF. CDR3 bases: TGCGCCAGCAGCTTATCAGGATCCTATGGCTACACCTTC.

This chain joins TRBV7-2 and TRBJ2-5, with D unresolved. V was cut by 3 bases and J by 5 bases, with 7 bases left in between. Germline V gene data show CDR1 as SGHTA and CDR2 as FQGNSA. CDR3 length equals 12 residues. In nucleotides, the CDR3 is TGTGCCAGCAGCTTGGATATCGAGACCCAGTACTTC. Residues: CASSLDIETQYF.

This clone was picked up a small number of times. The V call is TRBV4-1, the J call TRBJ1-6; 10 bases line up with TRBD1. Germline V gene sequence: CDR1 MGHRA, CDR2 YSYEKL. V trimming: 0 bases; J trimming: 9 bases; junction bases outside the gene matches: 11. The CDR3 is 18 amino acids. The chain's CDR3 is CASSQDPHRTGGFSPLHF. The CDR3 bases are TGCGCCAGCAGCCAAGACCCACACAGGACAGGGGGTTTTTCACCCCTCCACTTT.

CDR3 region: CASSLAGYGNTIYF. The CDR3 DNA reads TGCGCCAGCAGCTTGGCGGGGTACGGAAACACCATATATTTT. This chain joins TRBV5-1 and TRBJ1-3, with D hard to call. The CDR3 consists of 14 residues. The germline gives CDR1 SGHRS, CDR2 YFSETQ. V lost 0 bases, J lost 4 bases, and 8 bases lay in between.

This CDR3 is CSVVRRGGKDTQYF. CDR3 sequence (DNA): TGCAGCGTTGTACGGCGGGGGGGCAAAGATACGCAGTATTTT. The genes are TRBV29-1 and TRBJ2-3; TRBD2 agrees at 9 bases. V lost 4 bases and J lost 5; bases outside the gene matches: 7. This CDR3 spans 14 amino acids. CDR1 is SQVTM and CDR2 is ANQGSEA in the germline V gene.

The chain combines TRBV27 with TRBJ1-2, with D tentatively TRBD1 (5 bases). Per germline, CDR1 MNHEY and CDR2 SMNVEV (reference sequence). V was trimmed by 10 bases and J by 7 bases, leaving 19 bases between them. The CDR3 length is 13 residues. This chain's CDR3 is CATRMGPGAGYTF. CDR3 DNA sequence: TGTGCCACGCGCATGGGGCCGGGTGCTGGCTACACCTTC.

J is TRBJ2-7 and V is TRBV5-1; TRBD2 matches at 9 bases. Losses at the gene ends were 4 bases for V and 2 bases for J; bases not matched to a gene: 7. The CDR3 is 15 amino acids. CDR1 is SGHRS and CDR2 is YFSETQ in the germline V gene. CDR3: CASSEEGLAAYEQYF. In nucleotides, the CDR3 is TGCGCCAGCAGCGAAGAGGGACTAGCTGCCTACGAGCAGTACTTC.

This chain links TRBV4-3 with TRBJ2-3; D unresolved. V was shortened by 5 bases and J by 4 bases, with 10 bases between the two germline ends. The CDR3 is 13 residues long. The germline CDR1 and CDR2 sequences are LGHNA and YSLEER. The CDR3 protein is CASSDLPADTQYF. CDR3 DNA: TGCGCCAGCAGCGACCTCCCCGCAGATACGCAGTATTTT.

This rearrangement joins TRBV9 to TRBJ2-1, with 9 nucleotides matching TRBD2. The CDR3 spans 15 residues. Trimming at V came to 3 bases and at J to 4 bases, leaving 5 bases not matched to a gene. Germline-derived CDR1 and CDR2 are SGDLS and YYNGEE. For the CDR3, the DNA is TGTGCCAGCAGCGCGCGGGGGGGACAGTACAATGAGCAGTTCTTC. Its translation is CASSARGGQYNEQFF.

This clone was detected a few times. CDR3 sequence (DNA): TGTGCCTGCCCTAGCGGGGGGGGCCGGGATACGCAGTATTTT. It codes for CACPSGGGRDTQYF. The chain uses TRBV30 and TRBJ2-3; TRBD2 agrees at 12 bases. This CDR3 is built from 14 residues. The V and J ends lost 6 bases and 6 bases, in that order; junction bases with no gene match: 7. The germline V gene has CDR1 GTSNPN and CDR2 SVGIG (reference sequence).

This clone was seen once. Here the CDR3 reads CASRGLGYGYTF. The CDR3 DNA sequence: TGTGCCAGCAGAGGGCTGGGCTATGGCTACACCTTC. The V gene is TRBV25-1, the J gene TRBJ1-2; D is uncertain. CDR3 length: 12 residues. Trimming shortened V by 6 bases and J by 4 bases, and 9 bases separated the two germline ends. Germline V gene lookup returns CDR1 MGHDK and CDR2 SYGVNS.

This sequence joins TRBV7-2 and TRBJ2-5, with TRBD2 matching 10 bases. The CDR3 is made up of 15 amino acids. The trim removed 4 bases at V and 2 bases at J, leaving 4 bases unmatched. The germline CDR1 and CDR2 sequences are SGHTA and FQGNSA. The CDR3, as DNA: TGTGCCAGCAGCTGGTCTAGCGGGGGTCAAGAGACCCAGTACTTC. Residues: CASSWSSGGQETQYF.

V usage is TRBV7-9 and J usage is TRBJ1-2; 8 bases map to TRBD1. In germline, CDR1 is SEHNR, CDR2 FQNEAQ (reference sequence). The CDR3 contains 13 residues. V was clipped by 11 bases and J by 6 bases; unmatched bases: 11. CDR3 protein: CALQTGTGNGYTF. DNA of the CDR3: TGTGCCCTCCAGACCGGGACAGGAAATGGCTACACCTTC.